Listed here is a single T cell receptor beta chain. Antigen specificity is unknown. The data originate from a study of CD8 T cells in Susac syndrome. The RNA input was roughly 0.45 to 1 ug, and it was reverse transcribed with random hexamers. The TCR beta CDR3 was amplified by immunoSEQ multiplex PCR across 54 Vbeta, 13 Jbeta. TCRdb recomputed calls from the immunoSEQ multiplex PCR reads with MiXCR, one row per CDR3 protein. The sample comprises 84,000 or so distinct CDR3 sequences, 94% of which are singletons, and 0.85% to 1% rests with the top ten. In germline, CDR1 is SEHNR, CDR2 FQNEAQ (reference sequence). V gave up 11 bases and J gave up 7 bases, with 19 bases separating them. The CDR3 is 13 residues long. Points from the study as a whole: In total CD8+ repertoires, sixteen Susac-specific public clones were found, and CD8+ TEMRA repertoires had 5 or 6.

Sample: CD8+ T cells from PBMCs. The TCR sequence derives from a human donor with Susac syndrome. The chain uses TRBV7-9 and TRBJ2-3, with D unresolved. DNA for the CDR3: TGTGCCCTCCTTCGGCCCGGTAAAAATACGCAGTATTTT. This codes for CALLRPGKNTQYF. Combining the CDR3 with reference TRBV7-9 and TRBJ2-3 gives the whole variable domain DTGVSQNPRHKITKRGQNVTFRCDPISEHNRLYWYRQTLGQGPEFLTYFQNEAQLEKSRLLSDRFSAERPKGSFSTLEIQRTEQGDSAMYLCALLRPGKNTQYFGPGTRLTVL.